This T cell receptor (beta chain) is from a study of blood T cells in healthy people across ages (dated by TCRdb to between 2014 and 2017). The study in broad terms: Template switching captured roughly one uniquely barcoded TCR beta cDNA molecule per two T cells in model experiments. The study measured age-related changes in TCR beta repertoire diversity using deep sequencing normalized with unique cDNA molecular identifiers. The donors were split into four age groups: young (average around 17 years), middle-aged (roughly 39), aged (over 55) and long-lived (under 85). To avoid experimental bias, donors of different ages were randomly spread across the sequencing lanes. The study analyzed two additional independent replicas of 1 million unique cDNA reads from the same blood draw for two donors, one aged 18 to 30 and one aged 80 or older. Broad study findings and their caveats: As age increased, observed TCR beta diversity per million T cells dropped in a roughly linear way, and a significant reduction was already evident by age around 41. Observed TCR beta diversity correlated strongly with the percentage of naive T cells measured by flow cytometry. Estimates of total diversity based on one million sequenced T cells were considered lower bounds and underestimates. Because profiling used bulk unsorted PBMCs, naive and antigen-experienced compartments could not be compared conclusively. Because the CMV infection status of the donors was unknown, age-related changes in expanded clonotypes may potentially have been confounded. The long-lived group showed more naive CD4+ T cells, fewer expanded clones and increased TCR diversity than the aged group, suggesting age selection.

The germline V gene supplies CDR1 SQVTM and CDR2 ANQGSEA. Inclusive of the bounding cysteine and phenylalanine, the CDR3 is 13 residues long. The read is trimmed to its CDR3 DNA, 39 bases read in frame from base 1. Relative to germline, V is 7 bases shorter and J is 0 bases shorter, with 13 bases between their ends. Turning to this clonotype: Its binding antigen is unknown. No much larger clone is present one base from it, and per-base qualities are unavailable.

Donors were 35 to 40 systemically healthy Caucasian individuals from Russia aged 6 to 90 years. Each donor gave 8 to 10 milliliters of peripheral blood, collected into EDTA-treated Vacutainer tubes. PBMCs were isolated by Ficoll-Paque density-gradient centrifugation, with at least 7 million obtained per sample. Total RNA was extracted from PBMCs with Trizol reagent, with at least 6 micrograms obtained per sample. The percentages of naive CD45RAhigh/CD27high T cells were determined by flow cytometry on a PBMC aliquot from every donor. Library construction relied on 5' RACE. Reads for this sample came from an Illumina HiSeq 2500. A second PCR of roughly 6 to 11 cycles was run with a J-beta primer mix and a sample-barcoded 5' primer. A template-switch 5' adaptor carrying 12 random nucleotides introduced a unique molecular identifier onto each TCR beta cDNA molecule. Each sample yielded at least 2.5 million CDR3-containing paired-end reads. All of the RNA was converted into first-strand cDNA using the Mint cDNA synthesis kit, with a TRBC-specific oligonucleotide serving as the primer. All cDNA was treated with uracil-DNA glycosylase and then went through a first 18-cycle PCR with the universal primers M1SS and BC2_uni_R. The paper's data handling went like this. For normalization, 1 million high-quality reads, each with a distinct molecular identifier, were randomly selected from each sample. Reads sharing molecular identifiers were discarded rather than binned into consensus sequences. CDR3 identification, clonotype clustering and error correction used MiTCR with a Q25 quality threshold and the strictest error-elimination algorithm. Lower-bound total TCR beta diversity was estimated with a nonparametric unseen species model using Euler transformation. TCRdb reworked the public reads: Q25 trimming with fastp, MiXCR clone assembly, productive beta chains retained. Each CDR3 protein appears once, grouped with its most common genes and DNA. TCRdb, not the original authors, processed these V and J calls. Across this sample there are 890,000 or so distinct CDR3 sequences, with approximately 67% seen only once. The top ten constitute 25% to 30% of the sample.

Sequencing was performed on blood. This TCR came from a young man in good health. Recombination connected TRBV29-1 to TRBJ2-7; the D gene is possibly TRBD1 or TRBD2, with 5 bases matching each. DNA sequence: TGCAGCGCAGCATGGGGGACCTCCTACGAGCAGTACTTC. Its protein product is CSAAWGTSYEQYF.